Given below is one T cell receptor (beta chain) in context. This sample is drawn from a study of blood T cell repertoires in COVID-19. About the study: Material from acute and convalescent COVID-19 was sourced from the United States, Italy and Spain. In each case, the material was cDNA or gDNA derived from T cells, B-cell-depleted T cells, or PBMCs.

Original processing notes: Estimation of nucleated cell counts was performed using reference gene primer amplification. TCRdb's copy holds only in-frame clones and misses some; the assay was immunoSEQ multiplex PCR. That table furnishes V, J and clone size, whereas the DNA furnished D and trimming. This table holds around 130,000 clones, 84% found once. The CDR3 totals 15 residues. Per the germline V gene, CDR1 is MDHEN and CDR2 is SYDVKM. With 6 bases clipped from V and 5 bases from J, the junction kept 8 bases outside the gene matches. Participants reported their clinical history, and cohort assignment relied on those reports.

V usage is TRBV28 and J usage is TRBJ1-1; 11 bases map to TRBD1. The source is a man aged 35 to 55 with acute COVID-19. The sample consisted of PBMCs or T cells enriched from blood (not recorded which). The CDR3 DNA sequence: TGTGCCAGCAGGAGCGGGACAGGGGGTCGAACTGAAGCTTTCTTT. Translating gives CASRSGTGGRTEAFF.